This T cell receptor (beta chain) stems from a study of T-cell reconstitution after alpha-beta-depleted transplantation in children. Unique molecular identifiers featured in how the TCRbeta library was prepared. TCRdb processed the PCR reads anew with MiXCR; each CDR3 protein has one entry. The profile covers hundreds of thousands of distinct CDR3 sequences, with over 10% appearing a single time and 2% to 2.5% taken by the ten largest. The sample in question was PBMCs, mostly from graft donor cells, obtained 360 days after TCRalphabeta/CD19-depleted stem cell transplant. This receptor was taken from a male patient between 10 and 17 years old who had a stem cell transplant for acute myeloid leukemia, so the T cells may come from the graft donor.

Here the CDR3 DNA reads TGTGCCAGCAGTTTAGCCCACACTGAAGCTTTCTTT. It translates to CASSLAHTEAFF. This chain joins TRBV12-3 or TRBV12-4 and TRBJ1-1; unclear D gene. V was clipped by 0 bases and J by 3 bases, with 2 bases between them. The length of the CDR3 is 12 residues.